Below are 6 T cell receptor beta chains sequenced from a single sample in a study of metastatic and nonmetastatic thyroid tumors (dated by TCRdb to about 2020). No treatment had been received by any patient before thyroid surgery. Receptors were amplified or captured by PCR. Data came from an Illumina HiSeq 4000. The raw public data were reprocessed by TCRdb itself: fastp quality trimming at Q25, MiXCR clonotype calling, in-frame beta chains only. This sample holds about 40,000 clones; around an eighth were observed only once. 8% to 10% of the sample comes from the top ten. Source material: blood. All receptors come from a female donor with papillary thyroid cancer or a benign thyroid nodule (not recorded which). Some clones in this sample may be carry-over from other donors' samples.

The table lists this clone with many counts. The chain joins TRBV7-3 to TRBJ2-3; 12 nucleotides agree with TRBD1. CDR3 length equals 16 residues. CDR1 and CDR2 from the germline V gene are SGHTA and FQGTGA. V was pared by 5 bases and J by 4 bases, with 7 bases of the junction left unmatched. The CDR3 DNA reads TGTGCCAGCAGCCGAGCCGGGACAGGGGGCGCAGATACGCAGTATTTT. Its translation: CASSRAGTGGADTQYF.

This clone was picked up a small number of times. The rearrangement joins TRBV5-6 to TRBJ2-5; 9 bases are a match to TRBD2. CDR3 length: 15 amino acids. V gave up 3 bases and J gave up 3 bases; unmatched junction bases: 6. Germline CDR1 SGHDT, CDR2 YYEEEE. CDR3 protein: CASSWGLAGKETQYF. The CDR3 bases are TGTGCCAGCAGCTGGGGGCTAGCGGGAAAAGAGACCCAGTACTTC. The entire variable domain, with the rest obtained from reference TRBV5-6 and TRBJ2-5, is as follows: DAGVTQSPTHLIKTRGQQVTLRCSPKSGHDTVSWYQQALGQGPQFIFQYYEEEERQRGNFPDRFSGHQFPNYSSELNVNALLLGDSALYLCASSWGLAGKETQYFGPGTRLLVL.

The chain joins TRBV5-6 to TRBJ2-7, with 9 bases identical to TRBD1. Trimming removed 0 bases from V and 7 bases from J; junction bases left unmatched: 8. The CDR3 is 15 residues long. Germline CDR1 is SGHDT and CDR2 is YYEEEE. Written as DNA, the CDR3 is TGTGCCAGCAGCTTGGGGGGGACAGGGCTGCGGGAGCAGTACTTC. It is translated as CASSLGGTGLREQYF.

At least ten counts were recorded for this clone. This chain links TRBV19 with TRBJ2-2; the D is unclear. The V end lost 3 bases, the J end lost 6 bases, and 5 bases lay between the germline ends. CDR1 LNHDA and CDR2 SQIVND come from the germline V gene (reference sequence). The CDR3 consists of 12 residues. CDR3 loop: CASSISPGELFF. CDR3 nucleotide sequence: TGTGCCAGTAGTATTAGTCCCGGGGAGCTGTTTTTT.

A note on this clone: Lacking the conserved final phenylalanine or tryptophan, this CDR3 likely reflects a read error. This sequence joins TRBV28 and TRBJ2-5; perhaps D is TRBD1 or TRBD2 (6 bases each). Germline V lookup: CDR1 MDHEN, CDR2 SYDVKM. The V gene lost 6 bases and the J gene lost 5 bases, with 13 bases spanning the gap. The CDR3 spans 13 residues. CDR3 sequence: CASRLTGRETQYS. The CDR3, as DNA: TGTGCCAGCAGATTAACAGGGAGGGAGACCCAGTACTCC.

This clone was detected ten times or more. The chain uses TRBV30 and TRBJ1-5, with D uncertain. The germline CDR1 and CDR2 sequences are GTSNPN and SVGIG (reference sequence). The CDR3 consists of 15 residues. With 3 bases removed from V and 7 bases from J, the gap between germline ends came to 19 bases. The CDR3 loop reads CAWSAQDGQGQPQHF. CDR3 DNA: TGTGCCTGGAGCGCCCAGGACGGGCAAGGACAGCCCCAGCATTTT.